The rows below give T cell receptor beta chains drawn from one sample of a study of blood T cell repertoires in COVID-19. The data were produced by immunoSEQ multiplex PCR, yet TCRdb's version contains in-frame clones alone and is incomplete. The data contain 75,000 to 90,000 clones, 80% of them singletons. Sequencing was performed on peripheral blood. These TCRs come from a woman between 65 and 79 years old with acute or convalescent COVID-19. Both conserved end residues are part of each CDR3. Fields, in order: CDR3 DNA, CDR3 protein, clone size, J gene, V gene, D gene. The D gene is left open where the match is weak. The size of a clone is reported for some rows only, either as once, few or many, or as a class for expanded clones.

TGTGCCAGTAGTCATCTGACAGGGGGAAACACCATATATTTT CASSHLTGGNTIYF NA TRBJ1-3 TRBV19 TRBD1
TGTGCCAGCAGCTTAGATCTCTCGGCCATGGGCCCTAACTATGGCTACACCTTC CASSLDLSAMGPNYGYTF NA TRBJ1-2 TRBV11-2 NA
TGTGCCAGCTCACCGAAGGGGGCAGTTACGAATACGCAGTATTTT CASSPKGAVTNTQYF NA TRBJ2-3 TRBV18 TRBD1
TGTGCCAGCAGCCAACGACTCGCTGCCGGGGAGCTGTTTTTT CASSQRLAAGELFF NA TRBJ2-2 TRBV4-2 NA
TGTGCCAGCAGCTCGTTACAGGGAGGGGAGACCCAGTACTTC CASSSLQGGETQYF NA TRBJ2-5 TRBV5-4 NA
TGTGCCAGCTCCCCCGATTCGGGGAGCACTGAAGCTTTCTTT CASSPDSGSTEAFF NA TRBJ1-1 TRBV7-2 NA
TGTGCCAGCAGGAACAGGGGGCAAGACGGGGAGCTGTTTTTT CASRNRGQDGELFF NA TRBJ2-2 TRBV4-2 TRBD1
TGTGCCAGCAGCTCGAGTGCTTCGGTCTATGGCTACACCTTC CASSSSASVYGYTF once TRBJ1-2 TRBV7-9 NA
TGTGCCAGCAGCTTAGAGGGGGACGGGAGGGCCACCGGGGAGCTGTTTTTT CASSLEGDGRATGELFF NA TRBJ2-2 TRBV11-2 TRBD2
TGTGCCAGCAGCTTAGGAGGCACCGAGCAAGAGACCCAGTACTTC CASSLGGTEQETQYF NA TRBJ2-5 TRBV7-9 NA
TGTGCCAGCAGCTTAGCTTTAACCCGGGGCACAGATACGCAGTATTTT CASSLALTRGTDTQYF NA TRBJ2-3 TRBV11-3 NA
TGTGCCAGCAGTTACATGACAGGGGGCGCCCGGGGCTACACCTTC CASSYMTGGARGYTF NA TRBJ1-2 TRBV6-5 TRBD1